The 18 T cell receptor beta chains below come from one sample, sequenced in a study of blood T cell repertoires in COVID-19. Repertoires were generated with immunoSEQ multiplex PCR, while TCRdb's copy carries only in-frame clones and drops some. This repertoire shows about 160,000 clones, around 82% found once; its top ten account for around 14%. The sample comprised peripheral blood. These receptors were taken from a man aged 18 to 35 with active or convalescent COVID-19.

V and J are TRBV5-6 and TRBJ2-1; a possible D gene is TRBD2 (6 bases). The germline V gene has CDR1 SGHDT and CDR2 YYEEEE. The CDR3 covers 18 residues. V lost 2 bases to trimming and J lost 10 bases, with 28 bases between them. The CDR3, as DNA: TGTGCCAGCAGCTTAATCGTTAGCGGAGCTCACCTTACGGGGGAGCAGTTCTTC. Translated: CASSLIVSGAHLTGEQFF.

CDR3: CASSQGYTEAFF. The CDR3 nucleotides are TGTGCCAGCAGCCAGGGGTACACTGAAGCTTTCTTT. This sequence joins TRBV7-9 and TRBJ1-1, with D maybe TRBD1 (6 bases). The CDR3 length is 12 residues. Looked up from germline, CDR1 is SEHNR and CDR2 is FQNEAQ (reference sequence). V gave up 5 bases and J gave up 3 bases, with 7 bases separating them.

The chain combines TRBV2 with TRBJ1-4; D uncertain. CDR1 is SNHLY, CDR2 FYNNEI, per germline. Trimming took 7 bases from V and 0 from J, leaving 15 bases between them. The CDR3 consists of 16 residues. The CDR3 coding sequence is TGTGCCAGCAACACCTTTTCAGGTGCAACTAATGAAAAACTGTTTTTT. Residues: CASNTFSGATNEKLFF.

This sequence joins TRBV5-1 and TRBJ1-5, with 7 bases lining up with TRBD1. V shed 8 bases and J 1 base; nucleotides not matched to a gene: 9. CDR3 size: 15 residues. The germline V gene has CDR1 SGHRS and CDR2 YFSETQ. The CDR3 loop is CARLRTGVSNQPQHF. The CDR3 bases are TGCGCCAGACTTCGTACAGGGGTGAGCAATCAGCCCCAGCATTTT.

The chain carries TRBV6-2 or TRBV6-3 and TRBJ1-1; D call uncertain. The CDR3 totals 14 residues. V lost 4 bases and J lost 3, with 12 bases in between. The germline gives CDR1 MNHEY, CDR2 SVGEGT. In nucleotides, the CDR3 is TGTGCCAGCAGTTCCAACGTGAGGGACACTGAAGCTTTCTTT. Amino acid sequence: CASSSNVRDTEAFF.

The chain combines TRBV28 with TRBJ1-1; a weak D match, TRBD1 (6 bases). This CDR3 contains 13 residues. Trimming stripped 4 bases from V and 9 bases from J, with 15 bases between. Germline CDR1 and CDR2: MDHEN and SYDVKM. CDR3: CASSSPAGEKAFF. The CDR3 coding sequence is TGTGCCAGCAGTTCCCCCGCAGGGGAGAAAGCTTTCTTT.

A single count supports this clone. Within the sample, other DNA sequences also encode this same CDR3. J is TRBJ1-5 and V is TRBV19; D is uncertain. Trimming cost V 4 bases and J 2 bases, with 9 bases left between them. CDR3 size: 14 residues. The germline V gene encodes CDR1 LNHDA and CDR2 SQIVND (reference sequence). The CDR3 loop is CASSTRRGNQPQHF. The CDR3 DNA is TGTGCCAGTAGTACCCGACGGGGCAATCAGCCCCAGCATTTT.

This clone was seen a few times. The V and J genes are TRBV7-2 and TRBJ1-2; 8 bases align to TRBD1. This CDR3 region has 16 residues. Germline CDR1 is SGHTA and CDR2 is FQGNSA. V shed 0 bases and J 6 bases; nucleotides not matched to a gene: 9. The CDR3 DNA is TGTGCCAGCAGCTTAGCATCTTCCAGGGGGCGAAATGGCTACACCTTC. Its translation: CASSLASSRGRNGYTF. Combining the CDR3 with reference TRBV7-2 and TRBJ1-2 gives the whole variable domain GAGVSQSPSNKVTEKGKDVELRCDPISGHTALYWYRQSLGQGLEFLIYFQGNSAPDKSGLPSDRFSAERTGGSVSTLTIQRTQQEDSAVYLCASSLASSRGRNGYTFGSGTRLTVV.

This chain links TRBV5-5 with TRBJ2-3, with a tentative D call TRBD2 (7 bases). Germline-derived CDR1 and CDR2 are SGHKS and YYEKEE (reference sequence). Trimming removed 4 bases from V and 6 bases from J, with 21 bases in between. The CDR3 is made up of 16 amino acids. CDR3 DNA sequence: TGTGCCAGCAGCCACCCGGGGAGGGGGGGTCCGGATACGCAGTATTTT. Amino acid sequence: CASSHPGRGGPDTQYF.

This sequence joins TRBV5-1 and TRBJ2-3; 9 nucleotides match TRBD2. Germline lookup yields CDR1 SGHRS and CDR2 YFSETQ. The junction had 9 bases not matched to a gene; V was cut back by 2 bases and J by 2 bases. This CDR3 is 17 amino acids long. CDR3 protein: CASSFQTSGSITDTQYF. As DNA, the CDR3 is TGCGCCAGCAGCTTTCAGACTAGCGGCAGTATCACAGATACGCAGTATTTT. The variable domain in full, with the rest retrieved from reference TRBV5-1 and TRBJ2-3, is KAGVTQTPRYLIKTRGQQVTLSCSPISGHRSVSWYQQTPGQGLQFLFEYFSETQRNKGNFPGRFSGRQFSNSRSEMNVSTLELGDSALYLCASSFQTSGSITDTQYFGPGTRLTVL.

This clone has ten or more counts. V usage is TRBV5-4 and J usage is TRBJ2-7; tentatively, D is TRBD2 (7 bases). This CDR3 is built from 15 residues. Germline CDR1 SGHNT, CDR2 YYREEE (reference sequence). Trimming cost V 3 bases and J 5 bases, with 18 bases left between them. CDR3 sequence: CASSWGLRSGDEQYF. Here the CDR3 DNA reads TGTGCCAGCAGCTGGGGGCTAAGGAGCGGGGACGAGCAGTACTTC.

The CDR3 region has the DNA TGTGCCAGCAGCCCGATAGGACAGGGGCAAGAGACCCAGTACTTC. Amino acids: CASSPIGQGQETQYF. This sequence joins TRBV28 and TRBJ2-5, with 9 positions matching TRBD1. Losses at the gene ends were 6 bases for V and 2 bases for J; bases not matched to a gene: 7. The CDR3 extends over 15 amino acids. Germline V CDR1 and CDR2: MDHEN, SYDVKM.

This clone was observed a few times. The sample contains more than one DNA sequence encoding this CDR3. The chain is built from TRBV7-9 and TRBJ1-2; D remains unclear. V was trimmed by 1 base and J by 4 bases, leaving 7 bases between them. Germline lookup yields CDR1 SEHNR and CDR2 FQNEAQ (reference sequence). The CDR3 loop spans 13 amino acids. Written as DNA, the CDR3 is TGTGCCAGCAGCTTAGGATCGGGCTATGGCTACACCTTC. Translating gives CASSLGSGYGYTF.

The table lists this clone with a few counts. This rearrangement joins TRBV6-1 to TRBJ2-1; 8 positions agree with TRBD1. The CDR3 has 17 residues. With 1 base clipped from V and 7 bases from J, the junction kept 12 bases outside the gene matches. Germline V gene data show CDR1 as MNHNS and CDR2 as SASEGT. The CDR3 spells CASSEEGRGLHKNEQFF. The CDR3 DNA reads TGTGCCAGCAGTGAAGAGGGCAGGGGGCTCCATAAGAATGAGCAGTTCTTC.

Concerning this clone: The sample holds other DNA sequences that translate to the same CDR3. V usage is TRBV5-1 and J usage is TRBJ2-3; 10 positions match TRBD2. The V segment lost 2 bases and the J segment 3 bases; nucleotides outside the gene matches: 6. Germline V gives CDR1 SGHRS, CDR2 YFSETQ. CDR3 length equals 16 residues. The CDR3 bases are TGCGCCAGCAGCTTCCGAACTAGCGGGGAGACAGATACGCAGTATTTT. Its translation is CASSFRTSGETDTQYF.

The chain carries TRBV12-3 or TRBV12-4 and TRBJ2-5; D is perhaps TRBD1 (6 bases). Trimming removed 3 bases at V and 7 bases at J, with 12 bases between. The CDR3 has 13 residues. The CDR3: CASSLFRGGTQYF. CDR3 in DNA: TGTGCCAGCAGTTTGTTCAGGGGCGGGACCCAGTACTTC.

This clone was seen only once. The chain joins TRBV18 to TRBJ2-3; 14 nucleotides match TRBD2. Germline values: CDR1 KGHSH, CDR2 LQKENI. V shed 3 bases, J shed 1 base, and the junction held 0 bases outside the gene matches. The CDR3 is 16 residues long. CDR3 nucleotides: TGTGCCAGCTCACCGGGACTAGCGGGAGGCACAGATACGCAGTATTTT. Translation: CASSPGLAGGTDTQYF.

The chain carries TRBV4-1 and TRBJ2-7, with TRBD1 matching 10 bases. Germline CDR1 reads MGHRA; CDR2 reads YSYEKL. The CDR3 totals 16 residues. The V gene end was trimmed by 1 base and the J gene end by 4 bases; junction bases not matched to a gene: 7. CDR3 region: CASSQGSGQGEYEQYF. The CDR3 bases are TGCGCCAGCAGCCAAGGCTCCGGACAGGGGGAATACGAGCAGTACTTC.